Following are 17 T cell receptor beta chains from one sample sequenced in a study of control samples from healthy donors and cancer patients. Measured with immunoSEQ multiplex PCR; TCRdb has only the in-frame clones, and not every one. The sample includes over 100,000 clones, 90% of them seen just once. The sequenced sample was blood. The receptors were gathered from a human donor in good health. The donor label of this sample is uncertain.

The chain carries TRBV7-8 and TRBJ1-2; TRBD1 matches at 8 bases. The germline V gene has CDR1 SGHVS and CDR2 FQNEAQ. The V segment lost 1 base and the J segment 3 bases; nucleotides outside the gene matches: 4. The CDR3 has 15 residues. CDR3 bases: TGTGCCAGCAGCTTAGATTCAGGGGGCGACTATGGCTACACCTTC. Amino acid sequence: CASSLDSGGDYGYTF.

This sequence joins TRBV6-2 or TRBV6-3 and TRBJ2-7, with 8 bases matching TRBD1. The CDR3 runs 15 residues. Germline CDR1 and CDR2: MNHEY and SVGEGT. Trimming at V came to 5 bases and at J to 0 bases, leaving 6 bases not matched to a gene. This chain's CDR3 is CASSTTGVGSYEQYF. In nucleotides, the CDR3 is TGTGCCAGCAGTACGACAGGGGTAGGCTCCTACGAGCAGTACTTC.

CDR3 coding DNA: TGTGCCAGTAGTATTTCAGGGGCGGGGGACTGGGAGCAGTTCTTC. Its protein is CASSISGAGDWEQFF. The rearrangement joins TRBV19 to TRBJ2-1; D perhaps matches TRBD2 (7 bases). The CDR3 contains 15 residues. V was cut by 3 bases and J by 10 bases, with 19 bases left in between. CDR1 and CDR2 from the germline V gene are LNHDA and SQIVND (reference sequence). The entire variable domain, with the rest obtained from reference TRBV19 and TRBJ2-1, is as follows: DGGITQSPKYLFRKEGQNVTLSCEQNLNHDAMYWYRQDPGQGLRLIYYSQIVNDFQKGDIAEGYSVSREKKESFPLTVTSAQKNPTAFYLCASSISGAGDWEQFFGPGTRLTVL.

The chain combines TRBV2 with TRBJ2-3; the D call may be TRBD1 or TRBD2 (5 bases each). The CDR3 is made up of 15 amino acids. V lost 6 bases and J 5 bases, leaving 18 bases between the germline ends. Germline V CDR1 and CDR2: SNHLY, FYNNEI. The CDR3 DNA reads as TGTGCCAGCAGCGTTACAGGAGGCGCCGTAGATACGCAGTATTTT. Its translation: CASSVTGGAVDTQYF.

This clone was seen once. This chain uses TRBV10-3 with TRBJ1-1; the D is unclear. Germline values: CDR1 ENHRY, CDR2 SYGVKD. V dropped 10 bases and J dropped 6 bases, with 18 bases sitting between them. The CDR3 totals 13 residues. CDR3 loop: CATEPGYDSEAFF. The CDR3 DNA follows: TGTGCCACCGAACCTGGCTACGACTCTGAAGCTTTCTTT.

The chain has TRBV6-6 and TRBJ2-7; 8 bases line up with TRBD1. V shed 4 bases and J 5 bases; nucleotides not matched to a gene: 7. Germline lookup yields CDR1 MNHNY and CDR2 SVGAGI (reference sequence). The CDR3 runs 14 residues. The DNA of the CDR3 is TGTGCCAGCAGTTTCGGGACAGGTTCCCACGAGCAGTACTTC. Its protein is CASSFGTGSHEQYF.

The count of this clone is one. The DNA of the CDR3 is TGTGCCAGCAGCTTGGGAGGGGGCGGGAACACTGAAGCTTTCTTT. Translated, it gives CASSLGGGGNTEAFF. This chain connects TRBV5-4 to TRBJ1-1; 7 positions match TRBD1. J was trimmed by 1 base and V by 0 bases; bases with no gene match: 3. CDR3 size: 15 residues. CDR1 is SGHNT, CDR2 YYREEE, per germline (reference sequence).

The V and J genes are TRBV7-2 and TRBJ1-1, with TRBD1 matching over 11 bases. The CDR3 extends over 16 amino acids. V lost 1 base, J lost 0 bases, and 1 base stayed unmatched. Germline-derived CDR1 and CDR2 are SGHTA and FQGNSA. The CDR3: CASSLVGQGVNTEAFF. CDR3 sequence (DNA): TGTGCCAGCAGCTTAGTGGGACAGGGGGTGAACACTGAAGCTTTCTTT.

This chain links TRBV5-6 with TRBJ2-2; 8 bases line up with TRBD1. CDR1 is SGHDT, CDR2 YYEEEE, per germline. The CDR3 spans 15 residues. V lost 4 bases, J lost 5 bases, and 7 bases stayed unmatched. CDR3 region: CASSPRQGRTGELFF. CDR3 bases: TGTGCCAGCAGCCCGCGACAGGGGAGGACCGGGGAGCTGTTTTTT. Using reference TRBV5-6 and TRBJ2-2 for the parts outside the CDR3, the full variable domain is DAGVTQSPTHLIKTRGQQVTLRCSPKSGHDTVSWYQQALGQGPQFIFQYYEEEERQRGNFPDRFSGHQFPNYSSELNVNALLLGDSALYLCASSPRQGRTGELFFGEGSRLTVL.

The chain has TRBV19 and TRBJ1-6, with a weak D call TRBD1 (6 bases). Trimming shortened V by 7 bases and J by 10 bases, and 17 bases separated the two germline ends. Germline V gene lookup returns CDR1 LNHDA and CDR2 SQIVND (reference sequence). The CDR3 covers 14 residues. CDR3 coding DNA: TGTGCCAGTAAAACCTCAACAGGGCACTCACCCCTCCACTTT. Translating gives CASKTSTGHSPLHF.

This clone was recorded once. The chain is built from TRBV6-4 and TRBJ2-1, with 7 nucleotides matching TRBD2. V was pared by 0 bases and J by 9 bases, with 5 bases of the junction left unmatched. The CDR3 totals 14 residues. Germline values: CDR1 MRHNA, CDR2 SNTAGT. The CDR3 sequence: CASSDSWGGGEQFF. The DNA for the CDR3 is TGTGCCAGCAGTGACTCTTGGGGCGGGGGTGAGCAGTTCTTC.

Notes on this clone: This sample also contains other DNA sequences that code for the same CDR3. The V gene is TRBV3-1 (or the pseudogene TRBV3-2), the J gene TRBJ1-1, with D unclear. The V end was cut by 1 base, the J end by 0 bases, with 3 bases between. Germline CDR1 and CDR2: LGHDT and YNNKEL (reference sequence). There are 13 residues in the CDR3. This CDR3 is CASSQGVNTEAFF. As DNA, the CDR3 is TGTGCCAGCAGCCAAGGGGTGAACACTGAAGCTTTCTTT.

The genes are TRBV28 and TRBJ2-5, with D possibly being TRBD1 (5 bases). The germline V gene encodes CDR1 MDHEN and CDR2 SYDVKM. The length of the CDR3 is 17 residues. V lost 2 bases and J lost 4, with 20 bases in between. CDR3 bases: TGTGCCAGCAGTTTACAAGTGACACAGGTCATTGGAGAGACCCAGTACTTC. Protein sequence: CASSLQVTQVIGETQYF.

As DNA, the CDR3 is TGTGCCAGCAGTTCTAGAGACAGGGTCACCGGGGAGCTGTTTTTT. This gives the protein CASSSRDRVTGELFF. This chain links TRBV6-5 with TRBJ2-2, with 7 positions matching TRBD1. There are 15 residues in the CDR3. J gave up 4 bases and V 4 bases, and 6 bases lay outside the gene matches. The germline V gene encodes CDR1 MNHEY and CDR2 SVGAGI.

This rearrangement joins TRBV16 to TRBJ1-5, with D hard to call. The CDR3 totals 14 residues. Germline assignment: CDR1 KGHSY and CDR2 FQNENV. V was pared by 3 bases and J by 1 base, with 7 bases between. The CDR3 protein is CASSHRYSNQPQHF. The CDR3 DNA reads TGTGCCAGCAGCCATCGCTACAGCAATCAGCCCCAGCATTTT. Complete variable domain (other parts from reference TRBV16 and TRBJ1-5): GEEVAQTPKHLVRGEGQKAKLYCAPIKGHSYVFWYQQVLKNEFKFLISFQNENVFDETGMPKERFSAKCLPNSPCSLEIQATKLEDSAVYFCASSHRYSNQPQHFGDGTRLSIL.

The J gene is TRBJ2-3, the V gene TRBV19; D uncertain. Trimming took 5 bases from V and 4 from J, leaving 13 bases between them. Germline CDR1 and CDR2: LNHDA and SQIVND (reference sequence). The CDR3 covers 14 residues. The DNA of the CDR3 is TGTGCCAGTAGTTTATTAGTCCAGCCAGATACGCAGTATTTT. Amino acid sequence: CASSLLVQPDTQYF. The whole variable domain, filled in from reference TRBV19 and TRBJ2-3, reads DGGITQSPKYLFRKEGQNVTLSCEQNLNHDAMYWYRQDPGQGLRLIYYSQIVNDFQKGDIAEGYSVSREKKESFPLTVTSAQKNPTAFYLCASSLLVQPDTQYFGPGTRLTVL.

V is TRBV3-1 (or the pseudogene TRBV3-2) and J is TRBJ2-7; tentatively, D is TRBD2 (5 bases). V was clipped by 0 bases and J by 1 base, with 7 bases between them. Germline-derived CDR1 and CDR2 are LGHDT and YNNKEL (reference sequence). The CDR3 is made up of 14 amino acids. The CDR3 sequence is CASSQERGSYEQYF. CDR3 bases: TGTGCCAGCAGCCAAGAACGCGGGTCCTACGAGCAGTACTTC.